The rows below give T cell receptor beta chains drawn from one sample of a study of T cell changes during pregnancy in multiple sclerosis. Sequencing was performed with immunoSEQ multiplex PCR; in TCRdb, only in-frame clones are kept and a portion is missing. The top ten clones hold approximately 0.4% of a sample with more than 55,000 clones, roughly nine tenths of them seen once. Sequences were derived from CD4+ T cells from peripheral blood mononuclear cells, sampled in the third trimester of pregnancy. The receptors come from a female donor with multiple sclerosis, enrolled in a pregnancy study. Both conserved end residues are part of each CDR3. The order of the fields is V gene, J gene, CDR3 protein.

v_call: TRBV6-6; j_call: TRBJ2-7; cdr3_aa: CASSREENYEQYF
v_call: TRBV5-1; j_call: TRBJ2-3; cdr3_aa: CASRTAGAGAGDTQYF
v_call: TRBV19; j_call: TRBJ2-1; cdr3_aa: CASRRDLFGSYNEQFF
v_call: TRBV5-1; j_call: TRBJ1-2; cdr3_aa: CASSFEGGNGYTF
v_call: TRBV6-5; j_call: TRBJ2-7; cdr3_aa: CASSYSTKTYEQYF
v_call: TRBV30; j_call: TRBJ1-6; cdr3_aa: CAWEGAFGSPLHF
v_call: TRBV5-4; j_call: TRBJ2-3; cdr3_aa: CASSEGLAGVLADTQYF
v_call: TRBV5-4; j_call: TRBJ2-1; cdr3_aa: CASSDRQGEQFF
v_call: TRBV23-1; j_call: TRBJ2-7; cdr3_aa: CASSQKSPIGASGTQYEQYF
v_call: TRBV30; j_call: TRBJ2-4; cdr3_aa: CAWSTTGSLAKNIQYF
v_call: TRBV7-7; j_call: TRBJ1-4; cdr3_aa: CASSPGTANEKLFF
v_call: TRBV5-1; j_call: TRBJ2-1; cdr3_aa: CASSAGADREFNEQFF
v_call: TRBV19; j_call: TRBJ1-1; cdr3_aa: CASSSTGGGPVWTEAFF
v_call: TRBV5-1; j_call: TRBJ2-5; cdr3_aa: CASGQDEQETQYF
v_call: TRBV5-1; j_call: TRBJ1-3; cdr3_aa: CASSLDRVFGNTIYF
v_call: TRBV5-4; j_call: TRBJ1-4; cdr3_aa: CASSSSGGVAEKLFF
v_call: TRBV29-1; j_call: TRBJ1-2; cdr3_aa: CSVGGTFNGYTF
v_call: TRBV18; j_call: TRBJ2-5; cdr3_aa: CASSLGSQETQYF
v_call: TRBV5-6; j_call: TRBJ1-2; cdr3_aa: CASSLQGAQNGYTF
v_call: TRBV30; j_call: TRBJ2-7; cdr3_aa: CAWSGTGTYEQYF
v_call: TRBV6-5; j_call: TRBJ1-3; cdr3_aa: CASRQGSSGNTIYF
v_call: TRBV19; j_call: TRBJ1-1; cdr3_aa: CASSSKGMNTEAFF
v_call: TRBV11-2; j_call: TRBJ1-2; cdr3_aa: CASSTGQYYGYTF
v_call: TRBV7-2; j_call: TRBJ2-1; cdr3_aa: CASSLRTSGDNEQFF
v_call: TRBV7-6; j_call: TRBJ2-1; cdr3_aa: CASSLVQQGREQFF
v_call: TRBV7-8; j_call: TRBJ2-7; cdr3_aa: CASSLRLAGGPHEQYF
v_call: TRBV27; j_call: TRBJ1-1; cdr3_aa: CASSLLGHDTEAFF